The clone carrying this T cell receptor beta chain was seen repeatedly, ten times or more. The CDR3 regions of TCR beta were amplified from RNA transcripts. First-round RT-PCR targeting the TCR CDR3 was performed with the HTBI primer set. One entry per CDR3 protein results from TCRdb running MiXCR on the multiplex PCR reads. This table has 600,000 or so distinct CDR3 sequences, about 15% appearing once. CDR3 length: 17 amino acids. J gave up 7 bases and V 0 bases, and 8 bases lay outside the gene matches. CDR1 and CDR2 (germline): MNHNS, SASEGT. This sample was included in a study of T cells in Graves' hyperthyroidism and ophthalmopathy.

This chain uses TRBV6-1 with TRBJ1-6; 8 bases map to TRBD1. The clonotype originates from a woman aged 50 to 60 with Graves' ophthalmopathy. The sequenced material came from blood. This chain's CDR3 is CASSEAHTGGENSPLHF. The CDR3 DNA sequence: TGTGCCAGCAGTGAAGCGCACACAGGGGGAGAGAATTCACCCCTCCACTTT.